Described below is a single T cell receptor beta chain sequence and its context. Its target antigen remains unknown. Base qualities are missing; no much larger clone stands one base away. These data come from a study of blood T cell repertoires in COVID-19 (dated by TCRdb to the early 2020s). Turning to the overall study: Collaborator samples came from the United States, Italy and Spain and covered acute and convalescent phases of COVID-19. The prospective study material was composed of cDNA or gDNA derived from T cells, B-cell-depleted T cells, or PBMCs. Subjects who had been exposed to COVID-19, were actively infected with it, or had recovered from it provided the deeply sampled blood TCRbeta repertoires that made up the dataset. The repertoires were released in a freely available public database meant as a resource for research on the immune response to SARS-CoV-2. The samples were drawn from the first 160 participants of the ongoing ImmuneRACE study and from 1,254 subjects provided by 6 global collaborators. The sample metadata nearly always contained a de-identified subject ID, COVID-19 status, age in years and sex. Where available, HLA class I and class II types were taken from metadata supplied by the sample provider and were not determined by assay-based typing.

In the prospective study, participants were about 18 to 95 years old, resided in 25 or so geographic areas of the United States, and were enrolled through a virtual design. In the prospective study, participants were assigned to cohorts based on the clinical history participants reported in a screening survey and a study questionnaire. A participant counted as exposed if, within 2 weeks of entering the study, that participant had been in contact with someone who had a PCR-confirmed or clinician-diagnosed COVID-19 case. Mobile phlebotomists in the prospective study collected whole blood, serum and a nasopharyngeal or oropharyngeal swab from every participant. Over a roughly two-month period, participants in the prospective study had the option of providing additional blood draws and questionnaires. Prospective study blood samples were shipped either frozen or at room temperature before DNA extraction.

Overall study results and their limits: How much clinical and demographic metadata was included differed by source and by participant, and the metadata was provided uncurated.

The germline ends are 11 bases apart after V is trimmed by 0 bases and J by 5 bases. The CDR3 numbers 14 residues from cysteine through phenylalanine. Only the CDR3 portion is preserved as DNA: 42 bases, with reading frame beginning at the first base. The CDR1 and CDR2 encoded by the germline V gene are SGHRS and YFSETQ. The immunoSEQ Assay, a bias-controlled multiplex PCR, was used to amplify TCRbeta CDR3 regions from genomic DNA. On the authors' methods: Nucleated cell counts per sample were estimated from amplification of reference gene primers within the assay. To quantify the absolute abundance of each unique TCRbeta CDR3 rearrangement, sequence reads were collapsed and filtered. For each sample, productive Simpson clonality was calculated as the square root of Simpson's diversity index across productive rearrangements. In TCRdb, the immuneACCESS table is reduced to in-frame sequences with V and J assigned. These tables do not hold every clone; where another copy was compared, an unresolved V gene accounts for under half, and the others remain unexplained. Clone size and the V and J calls come from that table; the DNA yielded D and trimming. The sample contains around 320,000 clones, 90% to 95% of them found a single time. The ten largest make up about 4% of the sample.

The sequenced sample was PBMCs or T cells enriched from blood (not recorded which). The receptor's source is a woman in her twenties or thirties who had been exposed to COVID-19. The chain uses TRBV5-1 and TRBJ1-2; a tentative D match to TRBD1 spans 5 bases. The sequence in DNA is TGCGCCAGCAGCTTGGCCGGGACTGGTTATGGCTACACCTTC. This sequence encodes CASSLAGTGYGYTF.